This T cell receptor beta chain came from a study of T cells in localized non-small cell lung cancer. Study findings and constraints: Sequencing involved a lone tumor region, leaving heterogeneity possible. Median detection of top 100 tumor clones in adjacent lung was approximately 50 clones. T cell clonality was highest in uninvolved adjacent lung, above tumor.

Trimming left V 8 bases short and J 6 bases short, with 16 bases between. This CDR3 contains 13 residues. In germline, CDR1 is MNHNS, CDR2 SASEGT. Comments on this clone: Its antigen is unidentified.

The data were produced by immunoSEQ multiplex PCR, yet TCRdb's version contains in-frame clones alone and is incomplete. The data hold fewer than 75,000 clones, with 70% to 85% observed a single time. The material was peripheral blood, obtained before any cancer treatment. This TCR derives from a female donor of 60 years or more with stage I lung adenocarcinoma. The chain has TRBV6-1 and TRBJ2-5; TRBD2 might be the D (6 bases). The CDR3 DNA reads as TGTGCCAGCGACGTTGGCGGGAAAAAGACCCAGTACTTC. Encoded protein: CASDVGGKKTQYF.